Given below is one T cell receptor (beta chain) in context. This PCR relied on a set of 60 Vbeta primers and 13 Jbeta primers. Profiling relied on immunoSEQ multiplex PCR, and the TCRdb table lists in-frame clones only, not all of them. The data show 65,000 to 85,000 clones, and the top ten clones hold 2.4%. This sample is drawn from a study of cytomegalovirus exposure and HLA in healthy donors. Sequencing was carried out using PBMCs. The origin of this receptor is a female donor in good health and CMV-seropositive.

CDR3 sequence (DNA): TGTGCCAGCAGCTTAGGACCGGGACAGAACACTGAAGCTTTCTTT. It is translated as CASSLGPGQNTEAFF. J is TRBJ1-1 and V is TRBV7-2; TRBD1 is a possible D gene (6 bases). Looked up from germline, CDR1 is SGHTA and CDR2 is FQGNSA. Trimming removed 1 base from V and 1 base from J, with 10 bases in between. The CDR3 has 15 amino acids.